This TCR beta chain appears in the sequencing data of a study of cytomegalovirus exposure and HLA in healthy donors. PCR involved 60 Vbeta and 13 Jbeta primers. Libraries were prepared by immunoSEQ multiplex PCR; TCRdb keeps only in-frame clonotypes and omits some of them. The sample lists approximately 170,000 clones; about 84% were seen once. The germline V gene has CDR1 SGHRS and CDR2 YFSETQ. This CDR3 has 14 residues. V was clipped by 4 bases and J by 2 bases, with 12 bases between them. The specimen sequenced was PBMCs. V usage is TRBV5-1 and J usage is TRBJ2-5; D not certain. This receptor was obtained from a man aged 50 to 60 in good health and CMV-seropositive. The CDR3 nucleotides read TGCGCCAGCAGCCCCCAAGCGTCTCAAGAGACCCAGTACTTC. As protein: CASSPQASQETQYF.